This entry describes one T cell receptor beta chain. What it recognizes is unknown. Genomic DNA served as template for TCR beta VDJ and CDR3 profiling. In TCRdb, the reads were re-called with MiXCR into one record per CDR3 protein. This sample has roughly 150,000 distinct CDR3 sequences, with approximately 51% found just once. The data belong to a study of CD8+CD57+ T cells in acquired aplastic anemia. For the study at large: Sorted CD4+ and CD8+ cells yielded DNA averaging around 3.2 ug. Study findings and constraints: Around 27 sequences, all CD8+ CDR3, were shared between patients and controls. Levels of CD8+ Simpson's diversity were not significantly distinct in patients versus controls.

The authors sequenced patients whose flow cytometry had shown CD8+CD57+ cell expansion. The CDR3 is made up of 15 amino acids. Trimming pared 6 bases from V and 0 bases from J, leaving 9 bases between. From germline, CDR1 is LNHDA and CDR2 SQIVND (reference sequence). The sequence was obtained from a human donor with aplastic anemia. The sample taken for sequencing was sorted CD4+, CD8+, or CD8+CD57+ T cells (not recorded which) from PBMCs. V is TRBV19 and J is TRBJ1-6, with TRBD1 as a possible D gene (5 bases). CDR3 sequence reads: CASRTESSYNSPLHF. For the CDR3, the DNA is TGTGCCAGTAGGACAGAGAGCTCCTATAATTCACCCCTCCACTTT.